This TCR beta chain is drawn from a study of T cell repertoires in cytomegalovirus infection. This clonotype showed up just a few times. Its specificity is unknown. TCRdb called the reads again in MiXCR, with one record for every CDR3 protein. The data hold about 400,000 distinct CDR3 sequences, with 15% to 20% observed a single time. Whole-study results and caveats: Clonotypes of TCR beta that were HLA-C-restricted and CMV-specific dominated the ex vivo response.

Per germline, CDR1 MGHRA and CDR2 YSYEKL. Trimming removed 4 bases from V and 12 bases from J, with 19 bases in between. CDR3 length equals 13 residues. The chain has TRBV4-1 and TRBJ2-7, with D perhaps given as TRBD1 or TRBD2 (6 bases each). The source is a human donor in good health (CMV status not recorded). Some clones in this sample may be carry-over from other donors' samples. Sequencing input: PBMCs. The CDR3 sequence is CASSPAGGGIPYF. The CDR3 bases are TGCGCCAGCAGCCCCGCCGGAGGGGGTATTCCGTACTTC.